This T cell receptor beta chain was found in a study of T cell responses to AZD1222 COVID-19 vaccine. Repertoires were generated with immunoSEQ multiplex PCR, while TCRdb's copy carries only in-frame clones and drops some. The sample yields some 63,000 clones, 89% seen once. The CDR3 contains 16 residues. V shed 2 bases and J shed 3 bases, with 13 bases lying between them. Germline loops: CDR1 LNHDA, CDR2 SQIVND (reference sequence). The source material was peripheral blood, sampled 28 days after the second AZD1222 dose. The J gene is TRBJ1-4, the V gene TRBV19; D remains unclear. This sequence originates from an adult who received the AZD1222 COVID-19 vaccine. CDR3 nucleotides: TGTGCCAGTAGTATAAACGGCGTGTCGTCTAATGAAAAACTGTTTTTT. It is translated as CASSINGVSSNEKLFF.